The rows below give T cell receptor beta chains drawn from one sample of a study of beta chain features in type 1 diabetes. This table comes from immunoSEQ multiplex PCR, and its TCRdb copy is limited to in-frame clones, with some not included. The data show roughly 230,000 clones, more than 9% seen once. The sample taken for sequencing was naive CD4+ T cells from blood. These receptors came from a woman aged 18-29 years in good health. Each CDR3 is given with its conserved first and last residue. The order of the fields is CDR3 length, V gene, D gene, clone size, J gene, CDR3 protein, CDR3 DNA. A D gene is named only where the DNA matches it firmly. Clone size is not always given. Where it is, it says once, few, many or a class for expanded clones.

>14|TRBV4-1|TRBD1|few|TRBJ1-2
CASSQEHRQGDYTF
TGCGCCAGCAGCCAAGAGCATAGACAGGGGGACTACACCTTC
>15|TRBV12-5|TRBD1|NA|TRBJ1-1
CASGPTGVMNTEAFF
TGTGCTAGTGGCCCTACAGGGGTTATGAACACTGAAGCTTTCTTT
>18|TRBV18|TRBD2|NA|TRBJ2-1
CASSPLTLGSGGYNEQFF
TGTGCCAGCTCACCGCTGACTTTGGGTAGCGGGGGTTACAATGAGCAGTTCTTC
>16|TRBV7-8|NA|few|TRBJ1-1
CASSPPGFVMNTEAFF
TGTGCCAGCAGCCCACCCGGTTTCGTCATGAACACTGAAGCTTTCTTT
>14|TRBV7-2|TRBD1|few|TRBJ2-7
CASIRTGERYEQYF
TGTGCCAGCATCCGAACAGGGGAGAGGTACGAGCAGTACTTC
>16|TRBV4-1|TRBD2|NA|TRBJ2-1
CASSQDSGGAFNEQFF
TGCGCCAGCAGCCAAGATAGCGGGGGGGCTTTCAATGAGCAGTTCTTC
>15|TRBV15|NA|few|TRBJ2-5
CATTFSPQGQETQYF
TGTGCCACCACGTTTTCCCCTCAGGGACAAGAGACCCAGTACTTC
>16|TRBV15|TRBD2|NA|TRBJ2-1
CATSRALAGGYNEQFF
TGTGCCACCAGCAGGGCTTTAGCGGGGGGCTACAATGAGCAGTTCTTC
>14|TRBV5-4|TRBD2|NA|TRBJ2-1
CASSQSGMNNEQFF
TGTGCCAGCAGCCAGAGCGGGATGAACAATGAGCAGTTCTTC
>13|TRBV18|TRBD1|few|TRBJ2-4
CASSEQGAHIQYF
TGTGCCAGCTCAGAACAGGGGGCTCACATTCAGTACTTC
>15|TRBV6-5|NA|NA|TRBJ2-7
CASRRRTDSSRGEYF
TGTGCCAGCAGGCGTAGGACAGACTCCAGTCGAGGAGAGTACTTC
>14|TRBV6-6|NA|few|TRBJ1-2
CASSPTEPNYGYTF
TGTGCCAGCAGTCCAACAGAACCTAACTATGGCTACACCTTC
>15|TRBV30|TRBD2|NA|TRBJ2-7
CAWSVLGGRGYEQYF
TGTGCCTGGAGTGTACTTGGCGGGAGAGGCTACGAGCAGTACTTC